What follows are 7 T cell receptor beta chains derived from one specimen sequenced in a study of T cells expressing NK-cell markers. After re-calling the 5' RACE reads, TCRdb lists one entry per CDR3 protein, DNA absent. This table lists over 100,000 distinct CDR3 sequences. The sample consisted of blood T cells: a sorted CD56 or NKG2C T cell subset, CD4+ or CD8+ T cells, or bulk PBMC T cells (not recorded which). These receptors all stem from a woman between 18 and 70 years old in good health.

V and J are TRBV7-2 and TRBJ2-5; TCRdb gives TRBD2 as the D gene, but with no DNA this cannot be confirmed. CDR3 size: 16 residues. The germline gives CDR1 SGHTA, CDR2 FQGNSA. This chain's CDR3 is CASSLGTSGREETQYF.

The chain links TRBV27 to TRBJ2-2; TCRdb's D call, TRBD1, is unchecked because there is no DNA. The CDR3 runs to 17 residues. Germline CDR1 reads MNHEY; CDR2 reads SMNVEV (reference sequence). CDR3 in amino acids: CASSLSRGAVDTGELFF.

The rearrangement joins TRBV12-3 or TRBV12-4 to TRBJ2-3; the D call from TCRdb, TRBD2, cannot be confirmed without DNA. The CDR3 consists of 14 residues. CDR3: CASSLAMGRDTQYF.

J is TRBJ1-1 and V is TRBV5-6. Germline V gene lookup returns CDR1 SGHDT and CDR2 YYEEEE. The CDR3 runs to 12 residues. CDR3 amino acids: CASRLQNTEAFF.

J is TRBJ1-4 and V is TRBV6-2 or TRBV6-3. This CDR3 contains 14 residues. Germline V CDR1 and CDR2: MNHEY, SVGEGT. CDR3 residues: CASSYYSSNEKLFF.

CDR3 protein: CASSYPVFLGETQYF. The chain uses TRBV6-5 and TRBJ2-5. The CDR3 runs 15 residues. Germline V gene lookup returns CDR1 MNHEY and CDR2 SVGAGI.

The V and J genes are TRBV19 and TRBJ1-4; TCRdb gives TRBD1 as the D gene, but with no DNA this cannot be confirmed. Per the germline V gene, CDR1 is LNHDA and CDR2 is SQIVND (reference sequence). This CDR3 has 17 residues. This CDR3 is CASTLTGAGRSDEKLFF.